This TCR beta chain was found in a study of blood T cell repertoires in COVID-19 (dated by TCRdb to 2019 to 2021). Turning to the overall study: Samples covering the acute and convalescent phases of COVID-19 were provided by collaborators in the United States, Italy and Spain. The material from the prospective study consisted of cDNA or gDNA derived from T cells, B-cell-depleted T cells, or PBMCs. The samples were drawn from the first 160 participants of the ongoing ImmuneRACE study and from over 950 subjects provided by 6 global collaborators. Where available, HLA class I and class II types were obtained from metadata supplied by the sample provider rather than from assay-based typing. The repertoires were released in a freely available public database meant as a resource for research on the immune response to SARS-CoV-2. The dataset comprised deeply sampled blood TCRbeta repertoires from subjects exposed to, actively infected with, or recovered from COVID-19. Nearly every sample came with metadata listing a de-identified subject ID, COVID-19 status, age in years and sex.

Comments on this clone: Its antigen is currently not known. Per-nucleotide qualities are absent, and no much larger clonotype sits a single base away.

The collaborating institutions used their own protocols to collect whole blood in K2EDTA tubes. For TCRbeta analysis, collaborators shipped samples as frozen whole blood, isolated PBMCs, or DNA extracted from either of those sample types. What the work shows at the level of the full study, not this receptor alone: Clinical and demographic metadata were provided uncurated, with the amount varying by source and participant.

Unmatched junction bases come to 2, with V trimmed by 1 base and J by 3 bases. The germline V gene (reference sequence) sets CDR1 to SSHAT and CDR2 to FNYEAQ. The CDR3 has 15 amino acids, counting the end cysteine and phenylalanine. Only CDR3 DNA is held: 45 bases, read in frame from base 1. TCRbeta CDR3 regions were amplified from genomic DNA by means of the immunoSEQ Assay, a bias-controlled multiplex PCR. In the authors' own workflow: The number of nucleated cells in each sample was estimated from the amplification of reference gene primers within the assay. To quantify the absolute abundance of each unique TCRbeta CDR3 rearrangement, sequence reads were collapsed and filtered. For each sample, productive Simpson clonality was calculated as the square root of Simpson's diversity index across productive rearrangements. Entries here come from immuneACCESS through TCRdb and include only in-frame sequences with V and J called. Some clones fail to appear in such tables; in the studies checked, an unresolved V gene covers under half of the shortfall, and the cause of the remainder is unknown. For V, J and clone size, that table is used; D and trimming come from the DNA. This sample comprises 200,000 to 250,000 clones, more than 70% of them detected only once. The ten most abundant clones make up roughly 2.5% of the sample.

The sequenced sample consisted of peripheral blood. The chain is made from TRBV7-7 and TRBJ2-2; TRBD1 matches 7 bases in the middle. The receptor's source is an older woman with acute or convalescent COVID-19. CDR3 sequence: CASSLGGQYTGELFF. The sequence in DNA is TGTGCCAGCAGCTTAGGGGGACAGTACACCGGGGAGCTGTTTTTT.